The following is a T cell receptor (beta chain) sequence with its context. Its antigen is undetermined. V was trimmed by 10 bases and J by 5 bases, leaving 20 bases between them. CDR1 is SNHLY, CDR2 FYNNEI, per germline. This CDR3 is built from 14 residues. TCR beta CDR3 amplification used RNA transcripts. First-round RT-PCR used HTBI primers; second-round multiplex PCR followed. TCRdb re-called the multiplex PCR reads with MiXCR, one entry per CDR3 protein. The table records about 620,000 distinct CDR3 sequences, about a fifth of them present only once. The data originate from a study of Graves' ophthalmopathy and Graves' hyperthyroidism. Whole-study results and caveats: Ophthalmopathy versus stable hyperthyroidism: 13-signature model gave around 85% sensitivity, less than 83% specificity.

Clinical symptoms, serum thyroxine, TRAb, thyroid ultrasound and orbital computed tomography determined diagnosis. The chain carries TRBV2 and TRBJ2-5; no reliable D call. Sequenced sample: peripheral blood. The receptor comes from a woman aged 18-29 years with stable Graves' hyperthyroidism. Some clones in this sample may be carry-over from other donors' samples. As DNA, the CDR3 is TGTGCCACCATCTGGGCCAGGCATTTCGAGACCCAGTACTTC. Protein sequence: CATIWARHFETQYF. Drawing the rest from reference TRBV2 and TRBJ2-5, the complete variable domain is EPEVTQTPSHQVTQMGQEVILRCVPISNHLYFYWYRQILGQKVEFLVSFYNNEISEKSEIFDDQFSVERPDGSNFTLKIRSTKLEDSAMYFCATIWARHFETQYFGPGTRLLVL.